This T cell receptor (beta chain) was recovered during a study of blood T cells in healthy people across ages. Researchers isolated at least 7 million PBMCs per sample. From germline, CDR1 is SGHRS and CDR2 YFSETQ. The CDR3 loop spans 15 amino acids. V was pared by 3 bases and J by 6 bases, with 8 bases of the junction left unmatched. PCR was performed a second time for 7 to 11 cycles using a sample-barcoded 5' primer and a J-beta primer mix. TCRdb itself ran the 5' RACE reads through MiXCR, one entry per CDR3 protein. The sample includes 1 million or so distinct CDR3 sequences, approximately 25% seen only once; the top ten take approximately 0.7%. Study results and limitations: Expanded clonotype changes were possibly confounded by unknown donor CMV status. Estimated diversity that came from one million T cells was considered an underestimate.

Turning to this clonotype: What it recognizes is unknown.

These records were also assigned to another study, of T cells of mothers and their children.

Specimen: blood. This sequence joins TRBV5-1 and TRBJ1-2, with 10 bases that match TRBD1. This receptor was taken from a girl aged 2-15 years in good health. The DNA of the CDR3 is TGCGCCAGCAGCTCCAGACAGGGGGCGCAGGATGGCTACACCTTC. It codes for CASSSRQGAQDGYTF.